This T cell receptor (beta chain) was observed in a study of T cell repertoires in cytomegalovirus infection. Looking at the study overall: Peptides in the study included HLA-C-restricted and HLA-B-restricted CMV epitopes. In public TCR beta signatures, there were indications of both CMV infection and matching HLA type. Study-wide results and limits: Cumulated frequencies of public TCR beta families served to identify carriers of CMV plus the relevant HLA. Clonotype analysis showed dominance of the ex vivo response by HLA-C-restricted CMV-specific TCR beta clonotypes.

MiXCR was run by TCRdb on the reads, yielding one entry per CDR3 protein. Among around 360,000 distinct CDR3 sequences listed, roughly a third were seen once. From germline, CDR1 is SNHLY and CDR2 FYNNEI. The CDR3 is made up of 15 amino acids. The J segment lost 2 bases and the V segment lost 7 bases, leaving 3 bases of the junction unmatched. This clonotype was seen once. Its antigen remains unidentified. The specimen comprised cultured PBMCs, sampled from culture after CMV antigen stimulation. The sequence derives from a human donor in good health (CMV status not recorded). Some clones in this sample may be carry-over from other donors' samples. The rearrangement links TRBV2 to TRBJ1-3, with 12 bases fitting TRBD1. DNA for the CDR3: TGTGCCAGCACGGGACAGGGGGCGACTGGAAACACCATATATTTT. It specifies CASTGQGATGNTIYF.